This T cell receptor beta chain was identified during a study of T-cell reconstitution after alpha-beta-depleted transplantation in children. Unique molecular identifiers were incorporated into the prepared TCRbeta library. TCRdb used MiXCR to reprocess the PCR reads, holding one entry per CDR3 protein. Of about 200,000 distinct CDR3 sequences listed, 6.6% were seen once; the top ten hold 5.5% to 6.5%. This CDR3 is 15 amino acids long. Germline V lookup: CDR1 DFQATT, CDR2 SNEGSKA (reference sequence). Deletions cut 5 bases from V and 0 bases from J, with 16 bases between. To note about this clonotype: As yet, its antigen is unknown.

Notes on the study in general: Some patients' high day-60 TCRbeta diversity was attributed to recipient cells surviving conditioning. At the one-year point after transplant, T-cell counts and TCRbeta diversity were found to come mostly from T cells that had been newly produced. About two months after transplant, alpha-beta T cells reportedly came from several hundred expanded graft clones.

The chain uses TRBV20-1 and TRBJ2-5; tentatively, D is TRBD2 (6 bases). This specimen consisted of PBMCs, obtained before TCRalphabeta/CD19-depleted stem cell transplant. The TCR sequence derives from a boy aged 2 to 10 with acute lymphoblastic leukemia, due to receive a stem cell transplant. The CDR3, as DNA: TGCAGTGCTCGGGACTCGAAGGGAGACCAAGAGACCCAGTACTTC. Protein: CSARDSKGDQETQYF.